This T cell receptor beta chain was retrieved from a study of blood T cells in healthy people across ages. With 2 bases removed from V and 5 bases from J, the gap between germline ends came to 12 bases. CDR3 size: 13 residues. Looked up from germline, CDR1 is SQVTM and CDR2 is ANQGSEA. Through a sample-barcoded 5' primer and a J-beta primer mix, a second PCR was run for roughly 6 to 11 cycles. In TCRdb, the 5' RACE reads were re-called with MiXCR into one record per CDR3 protein. The profile covers about 1.8 million distinct CDR3 sequences, with 40% to 55% appearing a single time and approximately 2.1% taken by the ten largest. There were at least 5.5 micrograms of total RNA extracted from every sample.

Sequencing input: blood. The chain combines TRBV29-1 with TRBJ2-5; D tentatively reads TRBD1 or TRBD2 (5 bases each). The sequence derives from a woman aged 40 to 55 in good health. The CDR3 nucleotides are TGCAGCGTTGAAATCCAGGGCGGGGAGACCCAGTACTTC. The encoded protein is CSVEIQGGETQYF. Using reference TRBV29-1 and TRBJ2-5 for the parts outside the CDR3, the full variable domain is SAVISQKPSRDICQRGTSLTIQCQVDSQVTMMFWYRQQPGQSLTLIATANQGSEATYESGFVIDKFPISRPNLTFSTLTVSNMSPEDSSIYLCSVEIQGGETQYFGPGTRLLVL.